The next 9 T cell receptor beta chains were all read from a single sample in a study of blood T cells in healthy people across ages (dated by TCRdb to 2015 to 2017). Libraries were prepared through 5' RACE. Instrument used: Illumina HiSeq 2500. A second PCR of roughly 7 to 11 cycles was run with a J-beta primer mix and a sample-barcoded 5' primer. The public reads were reprocessed in TCRdb via fastp at Q25 and MiXCR, keeping in-frame beta chains. When rows share a CDR3 protein, they turn into one entry using the most common DNA and genes. This sample comprises 1.5 million or so distinct CDR3 sequences, 42% of them detected only once. The leading ten clones occupy over 3.5% of the sample. The sample was blood. The receptors shown here come from a woman in her late teens or twenties in good health.

This clonotype was counted between two and nine times. The chain links TRBV10-3 to TRBJ2-7; weak D call: TRBD2 (5 bases). This CDR3 contains 12 residues. Per germline, CDR1 ENHRY and CDR2 SYGVKD. Trimming cost V 10 bases and J 3 bases, with 13 bases left between them. The CDR3: CATAGKYYEQYF. CDR3 nucleotide sequence: TGTGCCACTGCCGGGAAATACTACGAGCAGTACTTC.

Only a few counts were recorded for this clonotype. The chain is built from TRBV10-3 and TRBJ2-4; no reliable D call. This CDR3 is built from 15 residues. Trimming pared 5 bases from V and 0 bases from J, leaving 11 bases between. CDR1 ENHRY and CDR2 SYGVKD come from the germline V gene. The CDR3 region has the DNA TGTGCCATCAGTTCAACCGTTCTAGCCAAAAACATTCAGTACTTC. This encodes CAISSTVLAKNIQYF.

The chain joins TRBV6-2 or TRBV6-3 to TRBJ2-7; 12 positions match TRBD2. V shed 10 bases and J 2 bases; nucleotides not matched to a gene: 12. The CDR3 is 16 amino acids. Germline loops: CDR1 MNHEY, CDR2 SVGEGT. For the CDR3, the DNA is TGTGCCACCCAGCTAGCGGGAGGGCTAGTCCCCTACGAGCAGTACTTC. It translates to CATQLAGGLVPYEQYF.

This chain uses TRBV2 with TRBJ2-7, with TRBD1 identical over 7 bases. The J call may not be correct, given that the DNA end is closer to TRBJ2-5. In germline, CDR1 is SNHLY, CDR2 FYNNEI. This CDR3 is built from 13 residues. CDR3 DNA sequence: TGTGCCACCAACACAGGGGCCTACGAGACCCAGTACTTC. Translation gives CATNTGAYETQYF.

Here the CDR3 DNA reads TGCGCCAGCAGCCCCCGGGGTGAGGTGTATGGGGAGACCCTGTACTTC. This translates into CASSPRGEVYGETLYF. This sequence joins TRBV4-1 and TRBJ2-7, with TRBD2 as a possible D gene (5 bases). The CDR3 runs to 16 residues. V was clipped by 4 bases and J by 12 bases, with 28 bases between them. Germline V lookup: CDR1 MGHRA, CDR2 YSYEKL.

This clonotype was counted between two and nine times. The genes are TRBV4-3 and TRBJ2-7; D may be TRBD1 (5 bases). The CDR3 is 14 residues long. Germline assignment: CDR1 LGHNA and CDR2 YSLEER. Trimming pared 4 bases from V and 7 bases from J, leaving 17 bases between. The CDR3 reads CASSRSNAGREQYF. The CDR3 DNA follows: TGCGCCAGCAGCCGGAGCAACGCAGGGCGTGAGCAGTACTTC.

This clonotype turned up a few times. The chain uses TRBV28 and TRBJ2-3, with a possible D match to TRBD2 (6 bases). The CDR3 consists of 16 residues. The germline CDR1 and CDR2 sequences are MDHEN and SYDVKM. The germline V and J ends were trimmed by 8 bases and 0 bases, with 18 bases remaining between them. CDR3 DNA sequence: TGTGCCAGCCCTCCTAGGGACTCCGAGAGCACAGATACGCAGTATTTT. It is translated as CASPPRDSESTDTQYF.

This clonotype came up a few times. The chain recombines TRBV7-2 with TRBJ2-1; possible D gene TRBD2, 5 bases. V was clipped by 2 bases and J by 5 bases, with 13 bases between them. The CDR3 has 15 amino acids. CDR1 and CDR2 (germline): SGHTA, FQGNSA. This CDR3 is CASSLWRNIDNEQFF. CDR3 nucleotide sequence: TGTGCCAGCAGCTTATGGAGGAATATAGACAATGAGCAGTTCTTC.

The chain uses TRBV20-1 and TRBJ2-3; TRBD1 agrees at 8 bases. Per the germline V gene, CDR1 is DFQATT and CDR2 is SNEGSKA (reference sequence). V gave up 4 bases and J gave up 2 bases; unmatched junction bases: 5. The CDR3 totals 14 residues. CDR3: CSAKDRVFTDTQYF. CDR3 coding DNA: TGCAGTGCTAAGGACAGGGTGTTCACAGATACGCAGTATTTT.